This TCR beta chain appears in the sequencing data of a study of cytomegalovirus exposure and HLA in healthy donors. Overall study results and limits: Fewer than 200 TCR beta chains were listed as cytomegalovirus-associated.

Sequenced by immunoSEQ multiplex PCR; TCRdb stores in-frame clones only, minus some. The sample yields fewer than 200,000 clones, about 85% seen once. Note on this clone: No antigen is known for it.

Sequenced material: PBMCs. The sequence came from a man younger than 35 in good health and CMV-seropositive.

CDR3 loop: CASSYEQGNTEAFF. The CDR3 nucleotides are TGTGCCAGCAGCTACGAGCAGGGAAACACTGAAGCTTTCTTT. The V and J genes are TRBV5-4 and TRBJ1-1, with a tentative D call TRBD1 (5 bases). The germline V and J ends were trimmed by 3 bases and 2 bases, with 11 bases remaining between them. CDR1 and CDR2 from the germline V gene are SGHNT and YYREEE (reference sequence). The CDR3 is 14 residues long. The variable domain in full, with the rest retrieved from reference TRBV5-4 and TRBJ1-1, is ETGVTQSPTHLIKTRGQQVTLRCSSQSGHNTVSWYQQALGQGPQFIFQYYREEENGRGNFPPRFSGLQFPNYSSELNVNALELDDSALYLCASSYEQGNTEAFFGQGTRLTVV.